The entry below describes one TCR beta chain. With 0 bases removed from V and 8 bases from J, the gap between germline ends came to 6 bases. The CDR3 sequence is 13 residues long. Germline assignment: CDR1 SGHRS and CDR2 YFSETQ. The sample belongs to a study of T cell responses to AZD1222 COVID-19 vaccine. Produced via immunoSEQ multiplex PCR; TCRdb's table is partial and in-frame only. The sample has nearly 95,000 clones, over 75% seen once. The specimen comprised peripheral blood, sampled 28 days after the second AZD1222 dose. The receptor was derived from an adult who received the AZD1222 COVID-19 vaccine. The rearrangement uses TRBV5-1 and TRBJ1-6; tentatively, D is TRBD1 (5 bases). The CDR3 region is CASSLVGDSPLHF. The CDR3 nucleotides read TGCGCCAGCAGCTTGGTAGGGGATTCACCCCTCCACTTT.